Sequencing of this T cell receptor beta chain was carried out in a study of monozygotic twins with cystic fibrosis. Findings and limits, study-wide: In 13 of 16 pairs, V gene usage was closest to the co-twin's. Low clonality (median about 0.0095) suggested a mostly naive repertoire. Monozygotic CF twins shared more identical nucleotide clonotypes than unrelated patients.

A remark on this clone: What it binds is not known.

Sequencing used immunoSEQ multiplex PCR; TCRdb keeps in-frame clones, though not all of them. The sample holds about 29,000 clones, around four fifths seen once. V was trimmed by 3 bases and J by 3 bases, leaving 14 bases between them. Germline assignment: CDR1 KGHSH and CDR2 LQKENI. The CDR3 spans 16 residues. The chain uses TRBV18 and TRBJ2-2; possibly TRBD1 for D (5 bases). Material: blood. The sequence derives from a girl aged 2 to 10 with cystic fibrosis. This CDR3 is CASSPKAGLDTGELFF. The CDR3 DNA sequence: TGTGCCAGCTCACCCAAGGCAGGGCTGGACACCGGGGAGCTGTTTTTT.